These 18 T cell receptor beta chains were all obtained from the same sample, sequenced in a study of T cell repertoires in cytomegalovirus infection. One entry per CDR3 protein, called by TCRdb with MiXCR from the reads. Seen here are 450,000 to 550,000 distinct CDR3 sequences, approximately 15% observed once, and the top ten hold roughly a quarter. Sequencing used CD8+ T cells from PBMCs. These receptors came from a human donor in good health (CMV status not recorded). Some clones in this sample may be carry-over from other donors' samples.

This clonotype was detected only a few times. CDR3 nucleotide sequence: TGTGCCAGCAGTTTGTATCCTGCAGGAAACACCATATATTTT. Its translation is CASSLYPAGNTIYF. The rearrangement links TRBV27 to TRBJ1-3, with unresolved D. CDR1 and CDR2 (germline): MNHEY, SMNVEV (reference sequence). The CDR3 covers 14 residues. V was pared by 3 bases and J by 4 bases, with 10 bases between.

About this clonotype itself: A read error is likely, as this CDR3 ends without the conserved phenylalanine or tryptophan. The DNA of the CDR3 is TGTGCCAGCAGTGCGTCGACCGGACTAGCGGGGCAAGAGACCCAGTACTTA. Protein product: CASSASTGLAGQETQYL. The chain uses TRBV2 and TRBJ2-5; TRBD2 aligns across 12 bases. Germline-derived CDR1 and CDR2 are SNHLY and FYNNEI. This CDR3 comprises 17 residues. The ends lost 4 bases at V and 2 bases at J; junction bases unmatched: 8.

This clonotype came up a few times. The V call is TRBV25-1, the J call TRBJ1-2, with 7 bases lining up with TRBD1. In germline, CDR1 is MGHDK, CDR2 SYGVNS. V shed 5 bases, J shed 8 bases, and the junction held 5 bases outside the gene matches. The CDR3 sequence is 12 residues long. The CDR3 region is CASSRQGGGYTF. The CDR3 DNA reads as TGTGCCAGCAGTAGACAGGGTGGGGGCTACACCTTC.

This clonotype turned up a few times. J is TRBJ1-3 and V is TRBV12-3 or TRBV12-4; maybe TRBD1 (5 bases). The CDR3 sequence is 16 residues long. The V gene lost 8 bases and the J gene lost 0 bases, with 17 bases spanning the gap. CDR3 sequence (DNA): TGTGCCAGCGTCGGTGGGGGGACGAACTCTGGAAACACCATATATTTT. Its translation: CASVGGGTNSGNTIYF.

A word on this clonotype: It is unclear where the CDR3 begins or ends on the DNA, so no DNA is shown, and the CDR3 is as TCRdb lists it. The J gene is TRBJ1-4, the V gene TRBV30; TRBD1, the table's D call, was not compared with the DNA. The CDR3 is 13 amino acids in total, end residues counted. CDR1 and CDR2 (germline): GTSNPN, SVGIG (reference sequence). This CDR3 is CAWSPDSTSGFVF.

The chain couples TRBV4-1 to TRBJ2-6; D unresolved. Trimming pared 4 bases from V and 6 bases from J, leaving 7 bases between. Germline loops: CDR1 MGHRA, CDR2 YSYEKL. This CDR3 is 13 amino acids long. The CDR3 loop reads CASSPPTANVLTF. The CDR3 DNA reads as TGCGCCAGCAGCCCCCCCACGGCCAACGTCCTGACTTTC.

This clonotype was detected once. With a much larger clone just one base away, this may be a read error. The rearrangement joins TRBV27 to TRBJ1-1; a possible D gene is TRBD1 (5 bases). The CDR3 is 13 amino acids. The germline V gene encodes CDR1 MNHEY and CDR2 SMNVEV (reference sequence). Deletions cut 4 bases from V and 3 bases from J, with 9 bases between. The CDR3 here is CASSYGTDTEAFF. The CDR3 DNA reads as TGTGCCAGCAGTTACGGGACGGACACTGAAGCTTTCTTT.

This clonotype was seen many times. The junction and the germline gene differ at one end; a read error may be behind it. This chain links TRBV7-7 with TRBJ2-1; 12 nucleotides agree with TRBD2. The CDR3 loop spans 17 amino acids. The germline CDR1 and CDR2 sequences are SSHAT and FNYEAQ (reference sequence). The CDR3 bases are TGTGCTAGCAGCTTGTCTAGCGGGAGGGCCGGAATGAGTGAGCAGTTCTTC. This sequence encodes CASSLSSGRAGMSEQFF.

The table lists this clonotype with many counts. V is TRBV7-3 and J is TRBJ1-5; D perhaps matches TRBD1 (5 bases). The length of the CDR3 is 14 residues. V lost 5 bases to trimming and J lost 7 bases, with 15 bases between them. Germline V lookup: CDR1 SGHTA, CDR2 FQGTGA. The CDR3 region is CASSPTPGEQPQHF. For the CDR3, the DNA is TGTGCCAGCAGCCCAACCCCGGGGGAACAGCCCCAGCATTTT.

This clonotype was detected ten times or more. The V and J genes are TRBV11-2 and TRBJ2-1; 11 nucleotides line up with TRBD1. With 5 bases clipped from V and 9 bases from J, the junction kept 15 bases outside the gene matches. Per the germline V gene, CDR1 is SGHAT and CDR2 is FQNNGV. The CDR3 is made up of 17 amino acids. DNA of the CDR3: TGTGCCAGCAGCCCTAATCTTCTAGCGGGGACAGGGGGTGAGCAGTTCTTC. Its protein product is CASSPNLLAGTGGEQFF.

The J gene is TRBJ2-3, the V gene TRBV27; 8 nucleotides align to TRBD1. There are 14 residues in the CDR3. CDR1 is MNHEY, CDR2 SMNVEV, per germline (reference sequence). V shed 3 bases, J shed 4 bases, and the junction held 3 bases outside the gene matches. CDR3 residues: CASSFGQGPDTQYF. DNA for the CDR3: TGTGCCAGCAGTTTTGGACAGGGTCCAGATACGCAGTATTTT.

This clonotype was seen a few times. The chain has TRBV19 and TRBJ1-5, with a possible D match to TRBD1 (5 bases). The CDR3 is 15 residues long. In germline, CDR1 is LNHDA, CDR2 SQIVND (reference sequence). The V end lost 3 bases, the J end lost 1 base, and 10 bases lay between the germline ends. The DNA for the CDR3 is TGTGCCAGTAGTATGATCAGGGCAAGCAATCAGCCCCAGCATTTT. Amino acids: CASSMIRASNQPQHF.

This chain joins TRBV5-1 and TRBJ1-5; maybe TRBD1 (5 bases). The germline V and J ends were trimmed by 0 bases and 3 bases, with 10 bases remaining between them. CDR1 SGHRS and CDR2 YFSETQ come from the germline V gene. The CDR3 is 15 amino acids. In DNA, the CDR3 is TGCGCCAGCAGCTTGGCGGGGGGACCCAATCAGCCCCAGCATTTT. This gives the protein CASSLAGGPNQPQHF.

This clonotype was found many times. The rearrangement links TRBV27 to TRBJ2-7, with 8 positions matching TRBD2. From germline, CDR1 is MNHEY and CDR2 SMNVEV (reference sequence). V dropped 6 bases and J dropped 4; count of bases not matched to a gene: 11. CDR3 size: 15 residues. CDR3 nucleotide sequence: TGTGCCAGCAGAGAACCGGGACTAGGGTTTTACGAGCAGTACTTC. Translating gives CASREPGLGFYEQYF.

This clonotype has a count of ten or more. V is TRBV7-8 and J is TRBJ2-3; 7 positions agree with TRBD1. This CDR3 comprises 16 residues. The junction had 13 bases not matched to a gene; V was cut back by 3 bases and J by 7 bases. In germline, CDR1 is SGHVS, CDR2 FQNEAQ. CDR3 sequence reads: CASSFLDRPLENTQYF. DNA for the CDR3: TGTGCCAGCAGCTTTTTGGACAGGCCCCTGGAAAATACGCAGTATTTT.

The chain links TRBV5-4 to TRBJ2-1; no clear D gene. There are 14 residues in the CDR3. The V and J ends lost 2 bases and 5 bases respectively, with 11 bases between them. Looked up from germline, CDR1 is SGHNT and CDR2 is YYREEE (reference sequence). CDR3 sequence reads: CASSFGAKNNEQFF. CDR3 coding DNA: TGTGCCAGCAGCTTTGGAGCGAAGAACAATGAGCAGTTCTTC.

This clonotype was found a few times. The CDR3 protein is CASSVDVNEQFF. The CDR3 nucleotides are TGTGCCAGCAGCGTAGATGTCAATGAGCAGTTCTTC. The rearrangement joins TRBV9 to TRBJ2-1; D call uncertain. V lost 0 bases to trimming and J lost 6 bases, with 4 bases between them. In germline, CDR1 is SGDLS, CDR2 YYNGEE. The CDR3 is made up of 12 amino acids.

This clonotype has ten or more counts. The chain links TRBV7-9 to TRBJ2-3; D remains ambiguous. V gave up 5 bases and J gave up 4 bases, with 10 bases separating them. This CDR3 is 13 amino acids long. Germline V gene sequence: CDR1 SEHNR, CDR2 FQNEAQ (reference sequence). The CDR3 DNA is TGTGCCAGCAGCCTGACCCGGGCAGATACGCAGTATTTT. It is translated as CASSLTRADTQYF. Complete variable domain (other parts from reference TRBV7-9 and TRBJ2-3): DTGVSQNPRHKITKRGQNVTFRCDPISEHNRLYWYRQTLGQGPEFLTYFQNEAQLEKSRLLSDRFSAERPKGSFSTLEIQRTEQGDSAMYLCASSLTRADTQYFGPGTRLTVL.